These 16 T cell receptor beta chains were all obtained from the same sample, sequenced in a study of tumor and adjacent non-tumor tissue in lung cancer. The template was RNA from unsorted bulk tissue. More than 3 cm separated this lung sample from the edge of the tumor. Three rounds of nested PCR, following a modified ARM-PCR protocol, produced the TCRbeta library. MiXCR, applied by TCRdb to the multiplex PCR reads, yields one record per CDR3 protein. The table includes some 51,000 distinct CDR3 sequences, under 75% detected once. Sequencing was performed on distant non-tumor lung tissue. The receptors were gathered from a woman between 65 and 79 years old with non-small cell lung cancer.

The V call is TRBV29-1, the J call TRBJ2-1; 16 bases line up with TRBD2. CDR1 is SQVTM and CDR2 is ANQGSEA in the germline V gene. CDR3 length equals 17 residues. V was pared by 6 bases and J by 8 bases, with 13 bases of the junction left unmatched. The CDR3 nucleotides read TGCAGCGTCCTAGGGACTAGCGGGAGGGGGGTTTACTATGAGCAGTTCTTC. Protein product: CSVLGTSGRGVYYEQFF.

In this sample, this clonotype turned up many times. The gene calls are TRBV6-5 and TRBJ2-3; 15 positions agree with TRBD2. The V and J ends lost 7 bases and 2 bases, in that order; junction bases with no gene match: 16. This CDR3 is 20 amino acids long. Germline V gene lookup returns CDR1 MNHEY and CDR2 SVGAGI. The CDR3 coding sequence is TGTGCCAGCAAAAAAACGGGACTAGCGGGAGGTCGGGGGATCACAGATACGCAGTATTTT. Translation: CASKKTGLAGGRGITDTQYF.

Comment on this clonotype: One end of the junction does not line up with germline, which may come from a read error. This chain links TRBV6-5 with TRBJ2-3; D unclear. This CDR3 has 17 residues. Per germline, CDR1 MNHEY and CDR2 SVGAGI. The CDR3 DNA sequence: TGTGCCAGCAGTTACTCTGTAGGGATTCACTACCCAGATACACAGTATTTT. It specifies CASSYSVGIHYPDTQYF.

The chain recombines TRBV6-2 or TRBV6-3 with TRBJ2-1; 10 nucleotides match TRBD2. The CDR3 is made up of 14 amino acids. J was trimmed by 12 bases and V by 5 bases; bases with no gene match: 10. Germline loops: CDR1 MNHEY, CDR2 SVGEGT. DNA for the CDR3: TGTGCCAGCAGTCGTCTAGCGGGAGTCAATTGGCAGTTCTTC. It encodes CASSRLAGVNWQFF.

In the case of this clonotype: The junction departs from germline at one end; a sequencing error may be responsible. The CDR3 DNA is TGTGCCAGCAGATTGATGAGTGATGAGCAATTCTTC. Translation: CASRLMSDEQFF. The V call is TRBV5-5, the J call TRBJ2-1; D is ambiguous. CDR3 length: 12 amino acids. In germline, CDR1 is SGHKS, CDR2 YYEKEE (reference sequence).

This clonotype appeared many times. This chain joins TRBV6-6 and TRBJ1-5; D ambiguous. V was clipped by 3 bases and J by 2 bases, with 8 bases between them. The length of the CDR3 is 14 residues. CDR1 and CDR2 (germline): MNHNY, SVGAGI (reference sequence). The CDR3 bases are TGTGCCAGCAGTTATGCCGGGGGCAATCAGCCCCAGCATTTT. It yields the protein CASSYAGGNQPQHF.

The rearrangement links TRBV25-1 to TRBJ2-7; 8 bases are a match to TRBD1. The CDR3 is made up of 14 amino acids. CDR1 and CDR2 (germline): MGHDK, SYGVNS. V lost 3 bases to trimming and J lost 4 bases; unmatched junction nucleotides: 5. This CDR3 is CASSDLTGGYEQYF. The CDR3 nucleotides are TGTGCCAGCAGTGACCTAACAGGGGGGTACGAGCAGTACTTC.

About this clonotype: A much larger clone differs from this one at a single base, so this may be a read error. V and J are TRBV29-1 and TRBJ2-1; 10 nucleotides align to TRBD2. CDR3 length: 14 residues. Losses at the gene ends were 8 bases for V and 5 bases for J; bases not matched to a gene: 9. Germline V gene sequence: CDR1 SQVTM, CDR2 ANQGSEA. The CDR3 bases are TGCAGCACTATGGGACTAGCGAACGACAATGAGCAGTTCTTC. Its translation: CSTMGLANDNEQFF.

The chain links TRBV4-2 to TRBJ1-2, with unresolved D. Germline CDR1 is LGHNA and CDR2 is YNFKEQ. V gave up 3 bases and J gave up 8 bases, with 16 bases separating them. The CDR3 length is 14 residues. CDR3 sequence: CASSQVEEAEGYTF. The CDR3 DNA reads as TGTGCCAGCAGCCAGGTGGAGGAGGCGGAGGGCTACACCTTC.

This clonotype has only a few counts. The CDR3 does not close with the conserved phenylalanine or tryptophan, likely indicating a read error. The chain has TRBV5-1 and TRBJ2-5; D is unresolved. Trimming took off 4 bases at V and 2 bases at J, with 15 bases between the two ends. Germline values: CDR1 SGHRS, CDR2 YFSETQ. The CDR3 length is 15 residues. The CDR3 coding sequence is TGCGCCAGCAGCCTGGGGTCGGTGGCACAAGAGACCCAGTACTCC. Protein sequence: CASSLGSVAQETQYS.

On this clonotype: This clone may be a read error of a much larger clone one base away. This chain connects TRBV20-1 to TRBJ1-4; D call uncertain. The CDR3 has 11 residues. The V end was cut by 5 bases, the J end by 8 bases, with 9 bases between. Germline V gene sequence: CDR1 DFQATT, CDR2 SNEGSKA (reference sequence). The DNA for the CDR3 is TGCAGTGCTCGATCACAGGAAAAACTGTTTTTT. Translated, it gives CSARSQEKLFF.

This clonotype is labeled large (0.1 to 1%). The genes are TRBV11-1 and TRBJ2-1, with D tentatively TRBD2 (5 bases). Germline loops: CDR1 SGHAT, CDR2 FQDESV (reference sequence). This CDR3 region has 17 residues. The V end lost 3 bases, the J end lost 2 bases, and 17 bases lay between the germline ends. The CDR3 DNA reads TGTGCCAGCAGCTTTCCCCCGTGGGAGTACCCCTACAATGAGCAGTTCTTC. It codes for CASSFPPWEYPYNEQFF.

This chain links TRBV6-1 with TRBJ2-5; D call uncertain. The CDR3 sequence is 13 residues long. Trimming pared 8 bases from V and 0 bases from J, leaving 10 bases between. From germline, CDR1 is MNHNS and CDR2 SASEGT. The CDR3 is CASDTSYQETQYF. CDR3 DNA: TGTGCCAGCGATACATCCTACCAAGAGACCCAGTACTTC.

This clonotype came up many times. V is TRBV7-9 and J is TRBJ2-7; 16 nucleotides line up with TRBD2. With V trimmed by 5 bases and J by 1 base, 5 bases remained unmatched. The CDR3 totals 17 residues. Germline V lookup: CDR1 SEHNR, CDR2 FQNEAQ (reference sequence). The CDR3 spells CASSPPGLAGGSYEQYF. CDR3 nucleotides: TGTGCCAGCAGCCCCCCGGGACTAGCGGGAGGGTCCTACGAGCAGTACTTC. The whole variable domain, remainder taken from reference TRBV7-9 and TRBJ2-7, is DTGVSQNPRHKITKRGQNVTFRCDPISEHNRLYWYRQTLGQGPEFLTYFQNEAQLEKSRLLSDRFSAERPKGSFSTLEIQRTEQGDSAMYLCASSPPGLAGGSYEQYFGPGTRLTVT.

About this clonotype itself: The junction does not match germline at one end; this may be a read error. The chain carries TRBV5-1 and TRBJ2-7; D is ambiguous. The CDR3 is 12 residues long. CDR1 is SGHRS, CDR2 YFSETQ, per germline. The CDR3 bases are TGCGCCGGCAGCTTGACTGGCGGCGAGCAGTACTTC. Protein product: CAGSLTGGEQYF.

The genes are TRBV2 and TRBJ2-2; tentatively, D is TRBD1 (6 bases). The germline CDR1 and CDR2 sequences are SNHLY and FYNNEI. V lost 5 bases, J lost 3 bases, and 10 bases lay in between. This CDR3 has 14 residues. The CDR3 DNA reads TGTGCCAGCAGTCTACAGGGACACACCGGGGAGCTGTTTTTT. This encodes CASSLQGHTGELFF.